Given below is one T cell receptor (beta chain) in context. The antigen is unknown. The time point is: pre-sensitization, week 0. Treatment specified: therapeutic diphenylcyclopropenone sensitization with weekly scalp DPC. This record comes from a study of human T cells and chemical hapten exposure. Across the study: Patch tests of 0.01% DPC on the upper back were read at 6 days.

Whole-study findings and limits: Expanded TCRs clustered into significantly more large CDR3 similarity groups than controls, the analysis revealed.

Looked up from germline, CDR1 is SGDLS and CDR2 is YYNGEE. V was pared by 4 bases and J by 1 base, with 9 bases between. The CDR3 extends over 14 amino acids. Within the library, unique molecular identifiers were attached to each individual cDNA molecule. Using its own MiXCR run on the RACE reads, TCRdb lists one record per CDR3 protein. Here the sample spans around 120,000 distinct CDR3 sequences, about 14% being singletons. Sequences were derived from whole blood, sampled in connection with sensitization to the hapten diphenylcyclopropenone (DPC). This clonotype was sampled from a woman aged 18 to 35 with alopecia areata. Some clones in this sample may be carry-over from other donors' samples. The chain uses TRBV9 and TRBJ2-1, with a tentative D call TRBD2 (5 bases). The CDR3 coding sequence is TGTGCCAGCAGCTTTCGAGGGTCCTACAATGAGCAGTTCTTC. This sequence encodes CASSFRGSYNEQFF.